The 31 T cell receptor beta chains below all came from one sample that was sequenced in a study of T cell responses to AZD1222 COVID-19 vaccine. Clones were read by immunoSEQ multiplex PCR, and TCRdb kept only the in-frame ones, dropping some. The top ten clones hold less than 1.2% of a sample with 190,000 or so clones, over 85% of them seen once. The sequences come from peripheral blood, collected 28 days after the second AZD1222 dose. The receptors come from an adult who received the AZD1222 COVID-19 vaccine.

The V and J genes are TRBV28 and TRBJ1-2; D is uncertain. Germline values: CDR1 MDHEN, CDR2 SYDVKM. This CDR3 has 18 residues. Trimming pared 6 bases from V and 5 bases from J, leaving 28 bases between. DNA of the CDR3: TGTGCCAGCAGCTCACCGGGAGGATCCGTCTATCCCCCGTATGGCTACACCTTC. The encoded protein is CASSSPGGSVYPPYGYTF.

The DNA for the CDR3 is TGTGCCAGCTCGTCCCCGGCCGTCTTCACTGAAGCTTTCTTT. It codes for CASSSPAVFTEAFF. The J gene is TRBJ1-1, the V gene TRBV18; D unclear. The CDR3 is 14 residues long. Germline V gene sequence: CDR1 KGHSH, CDR2 LQKENI. Trimming took 6 bases from V and 4 from J, leaving 15 bases between them.

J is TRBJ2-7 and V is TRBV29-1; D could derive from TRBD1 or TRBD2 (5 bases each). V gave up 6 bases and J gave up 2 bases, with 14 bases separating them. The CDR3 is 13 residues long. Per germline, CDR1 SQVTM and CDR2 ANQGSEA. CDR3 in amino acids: CSVRGAVAYEQYF. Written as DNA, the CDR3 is TGCAGCGTCAGAGGGGCGGTCGCCTACGAGCAGTACTTC.

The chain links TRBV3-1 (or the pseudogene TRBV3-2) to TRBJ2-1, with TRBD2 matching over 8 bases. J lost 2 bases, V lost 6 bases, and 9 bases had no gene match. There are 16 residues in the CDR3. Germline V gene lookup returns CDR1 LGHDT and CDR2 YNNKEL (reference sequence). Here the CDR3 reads CASSPGPGLAYNEQFF. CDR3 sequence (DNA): TGTGCCAGCAGTCCCGGGCCGGGACTAGCCTACAATGAGCAGTTCTTC.

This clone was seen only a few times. The CDR3 region is CASSDFGTPLLAYEQYF. The CDR3 DNA sequence: TGTGCCAGCAGCGATTTTGGGACTCCTTTACTAGCCTACGAGCAGTACTTC. The rearrangement joins TRBV5-4 to TRBJ2-7; perhaps TRBD2 as D (6 bases). CDR1 and CDR2 from the germline V gene are SGHNT and YYREEE (reference sequence). The V end was cut by 4 bases, the J end by 2 bases, with 22 bases between. This CDR3 contains 17 residues.

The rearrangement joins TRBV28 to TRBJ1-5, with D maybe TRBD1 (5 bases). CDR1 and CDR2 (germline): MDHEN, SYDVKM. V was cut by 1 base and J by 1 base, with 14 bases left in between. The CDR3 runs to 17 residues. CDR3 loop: CASSLSAGFLSNQPQHF. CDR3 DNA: TGTGCCAGCAGTTTATCGGCAGGGTTTTTGAGCAATCAGCCCCAGCATTTT. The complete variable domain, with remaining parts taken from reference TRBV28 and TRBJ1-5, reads DVKVTQSSRYLVKRTGEKVFLECVQDMDHENMFWYRQDPGLGLRLIYFSYDVKMKEKGDIPEGYSVSREKKERFSLILESASTNQTSMYLCASSLSAGFLSNQPQHFGDGTRLSIL.

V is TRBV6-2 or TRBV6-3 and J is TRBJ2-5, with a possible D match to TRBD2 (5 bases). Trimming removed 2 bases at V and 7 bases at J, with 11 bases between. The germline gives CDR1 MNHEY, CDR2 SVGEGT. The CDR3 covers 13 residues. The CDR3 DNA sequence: TGTGCCAGCAGTTACGACTCACGGGGGACCCAGTACTTC. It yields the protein CASSYDSRGTQYF.

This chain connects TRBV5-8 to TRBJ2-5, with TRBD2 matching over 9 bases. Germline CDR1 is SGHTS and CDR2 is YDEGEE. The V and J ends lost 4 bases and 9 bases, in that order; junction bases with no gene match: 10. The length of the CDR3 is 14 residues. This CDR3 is CASSKVAGAVAQYF. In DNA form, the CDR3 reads TGTGCCAGCAGCAAAGTAGCGGGGGCGGTGGCCCAGTACTTC.

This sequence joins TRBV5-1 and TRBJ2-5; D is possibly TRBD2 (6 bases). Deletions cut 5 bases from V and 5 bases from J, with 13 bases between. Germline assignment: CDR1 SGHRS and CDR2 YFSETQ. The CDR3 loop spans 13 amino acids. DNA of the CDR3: TGCGCCAGCAGTTCCGGGGGACTGGAGACCCAGTACTTC. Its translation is CASSSGGLETQYF.

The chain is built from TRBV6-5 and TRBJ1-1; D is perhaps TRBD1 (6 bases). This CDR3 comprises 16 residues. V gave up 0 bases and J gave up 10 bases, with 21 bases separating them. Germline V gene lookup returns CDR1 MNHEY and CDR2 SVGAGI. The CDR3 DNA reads TGTGCCAGCAGTTACTCCATGGGGAGGGGGGTACGGGGAGCTTTCTTT. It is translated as CASSYSMGRGVRGAFF.

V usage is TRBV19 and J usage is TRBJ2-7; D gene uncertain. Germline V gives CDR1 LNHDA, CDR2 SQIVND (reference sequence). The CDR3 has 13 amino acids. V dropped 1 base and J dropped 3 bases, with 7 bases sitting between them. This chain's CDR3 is CASSIVSGYEQYF. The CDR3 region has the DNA TGTGCCAGTAGTATAGTCTCCGGCTACGAGCAGTACTTC.

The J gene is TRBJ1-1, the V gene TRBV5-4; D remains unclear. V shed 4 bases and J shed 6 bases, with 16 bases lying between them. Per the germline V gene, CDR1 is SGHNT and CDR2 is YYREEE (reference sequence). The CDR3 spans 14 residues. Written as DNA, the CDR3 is TGTGCCAGCAGCATGGGAGGGATCGCCGCTGAAGCTTTCTTT. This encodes CASSMGGIAAEAFF.

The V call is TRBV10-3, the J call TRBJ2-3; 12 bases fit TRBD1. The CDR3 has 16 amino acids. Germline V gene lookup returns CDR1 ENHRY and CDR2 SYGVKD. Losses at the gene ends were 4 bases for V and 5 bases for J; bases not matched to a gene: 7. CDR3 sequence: CAISVRDRGQVDTQYF. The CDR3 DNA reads TGTGCCATCAGTGTCCGGGACAGGGGGCAGGTAGATACGCAGTATTTT.

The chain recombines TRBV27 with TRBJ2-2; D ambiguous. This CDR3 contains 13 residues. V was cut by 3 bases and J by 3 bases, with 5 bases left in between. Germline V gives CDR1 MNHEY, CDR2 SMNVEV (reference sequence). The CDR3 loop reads CASSFPDTGELFF. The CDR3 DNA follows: TGTGCCAGCAGTTTCCCGGACACCGGGGAGCTGTTTTTT.

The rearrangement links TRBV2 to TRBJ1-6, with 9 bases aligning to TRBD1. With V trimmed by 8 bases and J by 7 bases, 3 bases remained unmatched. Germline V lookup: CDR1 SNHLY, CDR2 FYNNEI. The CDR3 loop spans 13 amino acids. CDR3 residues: CASGGQGNSPLHF. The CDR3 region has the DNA TGTGCCAGCGGAGGACAGGGGAATTCACCCCTCCACTTT.

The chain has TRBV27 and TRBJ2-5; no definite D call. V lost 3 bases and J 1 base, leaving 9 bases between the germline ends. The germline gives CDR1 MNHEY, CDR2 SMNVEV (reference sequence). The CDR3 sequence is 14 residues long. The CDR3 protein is CASSFTRAQETQYF. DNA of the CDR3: TGTGCCAGCAGTTTTACACGAGCCCAAGAGACCCAGTACTTC.

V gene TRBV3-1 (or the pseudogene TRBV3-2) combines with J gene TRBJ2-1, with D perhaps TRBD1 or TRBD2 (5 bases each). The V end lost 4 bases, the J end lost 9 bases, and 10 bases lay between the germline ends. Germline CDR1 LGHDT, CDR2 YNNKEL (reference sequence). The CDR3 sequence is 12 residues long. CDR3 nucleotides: TGTGCCAGCAGCCTTGAGGGGTTTGAGCAGTTCTTC. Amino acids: CASSLEGFEQFF.

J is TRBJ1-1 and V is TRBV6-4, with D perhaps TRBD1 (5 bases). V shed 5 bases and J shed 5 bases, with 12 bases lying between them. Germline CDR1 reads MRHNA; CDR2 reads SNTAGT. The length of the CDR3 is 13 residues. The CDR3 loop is CASSPVWGTEAFF. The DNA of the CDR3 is TGTGCCAGCAGTCCAGTTTGGGGGACTGAAGCTTTCTTT.

The CDR3 bases are TGTGCCAGCAGCTTAGGCCCCGGGGCCAGGGAGTACTTC. It codes for CASSLGPGAREYF. This chain uses TRBV13 with TRBJ2-4, with D possibly called TRBD1 or TRBD2 (5 bases each). V lost 0 bases to trimming and J lost 14 bases, with 14 bases between them. This CDR3 is built from 13 residues. Per the germline V gene, CDR1 is PRHDT and CDR2 is FYEKMQ (reference sequence).

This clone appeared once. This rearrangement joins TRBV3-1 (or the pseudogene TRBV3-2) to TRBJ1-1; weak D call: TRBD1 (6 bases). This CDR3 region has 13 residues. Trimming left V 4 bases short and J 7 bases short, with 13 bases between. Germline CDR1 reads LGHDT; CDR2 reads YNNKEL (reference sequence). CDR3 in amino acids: CASSPGGGLEAFF. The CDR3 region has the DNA TGTGCCAGCAGCCCGGGAGGGGGGCTTGAAGCTTTCTTT.

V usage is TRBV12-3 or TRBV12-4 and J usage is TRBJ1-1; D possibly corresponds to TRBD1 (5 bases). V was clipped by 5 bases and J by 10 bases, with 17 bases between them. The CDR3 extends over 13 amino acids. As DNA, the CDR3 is TGTGCCAGCAGTACCGGGACCTACTTGGGAGCTTTCTTT. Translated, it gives CASSTGTYLGAFF.

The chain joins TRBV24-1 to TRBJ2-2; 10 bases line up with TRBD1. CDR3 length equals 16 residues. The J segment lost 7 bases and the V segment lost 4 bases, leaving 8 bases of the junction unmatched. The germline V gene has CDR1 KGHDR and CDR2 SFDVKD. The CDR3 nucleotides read TGTGCCACCAGTGACCCCGGGACAGGGGAAAGCGGGGAGCTGTTTTTT. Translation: CATSDPGTGESGELFF.

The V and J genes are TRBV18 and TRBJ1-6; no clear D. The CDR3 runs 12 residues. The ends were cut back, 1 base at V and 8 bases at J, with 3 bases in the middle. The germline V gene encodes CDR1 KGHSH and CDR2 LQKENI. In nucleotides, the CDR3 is TGTGCCAGCTCACCACTTGATTCACCCCTCCACTTT. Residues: CASSPLDSPLHF. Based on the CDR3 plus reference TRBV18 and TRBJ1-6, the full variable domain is NAGVMQNPRHLVRRRGQEARLRCSPMKGHSHVYWYRQLPEEGLKFMVYLQKENIIDESGMPKERFSAEFPKEGPSILRIQQVVRGDSAAYFCASSPLDSPLHFGNGTRLTVT.

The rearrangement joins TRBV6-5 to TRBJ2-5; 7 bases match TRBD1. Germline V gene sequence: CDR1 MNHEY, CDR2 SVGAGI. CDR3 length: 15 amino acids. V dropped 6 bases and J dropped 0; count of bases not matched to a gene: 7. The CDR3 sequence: CASSRGGANQETQYF. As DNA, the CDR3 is TGTGCCAGCAGCCGAGGGGGCGCAAACCAAGAGACCCAGTACTTC.

DNA for the CDR3: TGTGCCAGCATCCAGGGGACAGGCAATCAGCCCCAGCATTTT. Translation: CASIQGTGNQPQHF. The V gene is TRBV28, the J gene TRBJ1-5; TRBD1 matches 7 bases. V shed 7 bases, J shed 2 bases, and the junction held 5 bases outside the gene matches. Germline CDR1 MDHEN, CDR2 SYDVKM. The CDR3 spans 14 residues.

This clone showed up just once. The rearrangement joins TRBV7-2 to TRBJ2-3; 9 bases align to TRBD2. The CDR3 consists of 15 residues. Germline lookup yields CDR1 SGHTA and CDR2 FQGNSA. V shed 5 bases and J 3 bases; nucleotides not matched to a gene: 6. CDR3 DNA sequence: TGTGCCAGCAGCCCGTGGACTAGCGTAACAGATACGCAGTATTTT. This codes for CASSPWTSVTDTQYF. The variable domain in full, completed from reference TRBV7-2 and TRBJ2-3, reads GAGVSQSPSNKVTEKGKDVELRCDPISGHTALYWYRQSLGQGLEFLIYFQGNSAPDKSGLPSDRFSAERTGGSVSTLTIQRTQQEDSAVYLCASSPWTSVTDTQYFGPGTRLTVL.

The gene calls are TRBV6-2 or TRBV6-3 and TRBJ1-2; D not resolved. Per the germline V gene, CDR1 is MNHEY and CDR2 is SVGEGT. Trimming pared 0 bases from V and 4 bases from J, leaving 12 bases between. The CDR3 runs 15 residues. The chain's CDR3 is CASSYSARLGYGYTF. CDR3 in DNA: TGTGCCAGCAGTTACTCGGCCAGGTTGGGCTATGGCTACACCTTC.

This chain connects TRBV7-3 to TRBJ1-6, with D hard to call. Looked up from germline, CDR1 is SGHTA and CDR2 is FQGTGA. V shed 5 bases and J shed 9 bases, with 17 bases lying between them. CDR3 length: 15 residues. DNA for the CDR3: TGTGCCAGCAGCCCCCAGCCCATTCAGACTTCACCCCTCCACTTT. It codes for CASSPQPIQTSPLHF.

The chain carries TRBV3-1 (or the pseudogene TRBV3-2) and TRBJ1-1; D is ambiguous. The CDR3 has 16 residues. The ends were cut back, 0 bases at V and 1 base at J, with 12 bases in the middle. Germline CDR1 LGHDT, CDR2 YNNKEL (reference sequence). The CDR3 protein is CASSQDWSGQNTEAFF. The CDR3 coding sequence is TGTGCCAGCAGCCAAGATTGGTCTGGGCAGAACACTGAAGCTTTCTTT.

The CDR3 reads CAWSLPGGLGTEAFF. As DNA, the CDR3 is TGTGCCTGGAGTTTACCAGGTGGGTTGGGCACTGAAGCTTTCTTT. The rearrangement uses TRBV30 and TRBJ1-1; D remains unclear. This CDR3 has 15 residues. CDR1 is GTSNPN, CDR2 SVGIG, per germline (reference sequence). Between the trimmed V and J ends, which lost 2 bases and 4 bases, there was a span of 17 bases. Full variable domain (outside the CDR3, taken from reference TRBV30 and TRBJ1-1): SQTIHQWPATLVQPVGSPLSLECTVEGTSNPNLYWYRQAAGRGLQLLFYSVGIGQISSEVPQNLSASRPQDRQFILSSKKLLLSDSGFYLCAWSLPGGLGTEAFFGQGTRLTVV.

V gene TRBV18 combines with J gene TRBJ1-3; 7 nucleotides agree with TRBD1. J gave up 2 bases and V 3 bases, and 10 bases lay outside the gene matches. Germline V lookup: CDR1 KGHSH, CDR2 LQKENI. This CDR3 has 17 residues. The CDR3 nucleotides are TGTGCCAGCTCACCGCTAAGTGAGAGGGGGCCTGGAAACACCATATATTTT. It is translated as CASSPLSERGPGNTIYF.